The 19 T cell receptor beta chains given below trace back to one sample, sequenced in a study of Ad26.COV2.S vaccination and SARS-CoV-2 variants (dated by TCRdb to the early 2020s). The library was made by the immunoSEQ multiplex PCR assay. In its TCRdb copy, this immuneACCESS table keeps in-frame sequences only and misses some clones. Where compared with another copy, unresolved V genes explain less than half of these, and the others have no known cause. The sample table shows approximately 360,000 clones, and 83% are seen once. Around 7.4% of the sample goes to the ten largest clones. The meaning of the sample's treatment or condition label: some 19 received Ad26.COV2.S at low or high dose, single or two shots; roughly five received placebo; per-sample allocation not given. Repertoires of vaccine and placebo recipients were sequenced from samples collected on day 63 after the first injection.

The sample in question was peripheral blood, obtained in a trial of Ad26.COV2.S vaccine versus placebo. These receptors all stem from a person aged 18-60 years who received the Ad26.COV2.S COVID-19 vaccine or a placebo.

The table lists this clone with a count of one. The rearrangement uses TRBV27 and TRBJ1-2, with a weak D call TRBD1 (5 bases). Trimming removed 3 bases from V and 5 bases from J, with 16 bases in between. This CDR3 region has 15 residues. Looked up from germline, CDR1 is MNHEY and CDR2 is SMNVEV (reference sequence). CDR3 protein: CASSFQRYGTYGYTF. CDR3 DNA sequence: TGTGCCAGCAGTTTCCAACGTTACGGGACTTATGGCTACACCTTC.

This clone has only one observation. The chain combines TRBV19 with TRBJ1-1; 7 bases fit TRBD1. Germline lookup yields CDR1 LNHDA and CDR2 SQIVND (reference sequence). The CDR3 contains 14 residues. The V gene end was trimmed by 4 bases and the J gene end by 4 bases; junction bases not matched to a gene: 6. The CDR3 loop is CASSRDRVFTEAFF. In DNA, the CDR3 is TGTGCCAGTAGTAGAGACAGGGTCTTCACTGAAGCTTTCTTT.

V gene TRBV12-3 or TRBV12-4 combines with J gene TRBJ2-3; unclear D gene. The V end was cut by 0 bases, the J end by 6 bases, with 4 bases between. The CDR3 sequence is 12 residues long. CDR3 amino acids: CASSLAHDTQYF. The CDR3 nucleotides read TGTGCCAGCAGTTTAGCGCATGATACGCAGTATTTT.

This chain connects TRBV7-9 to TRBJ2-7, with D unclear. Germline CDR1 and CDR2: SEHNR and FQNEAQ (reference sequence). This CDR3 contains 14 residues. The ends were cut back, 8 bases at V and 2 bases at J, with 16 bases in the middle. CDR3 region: CASSGVNYAYEQYF. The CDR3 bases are TGTGCCAGCTCAGGTGTCAACTACGCCTACGAGCAGTACTTC.

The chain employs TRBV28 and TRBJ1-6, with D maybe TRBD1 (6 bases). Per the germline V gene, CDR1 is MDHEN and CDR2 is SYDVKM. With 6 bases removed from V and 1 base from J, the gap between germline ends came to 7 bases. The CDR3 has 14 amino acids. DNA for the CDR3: TGTGCCAGCAGACAGGGATCCTATAATTCACCCCTCCACTTT. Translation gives CASRQGSYNSPLHF.

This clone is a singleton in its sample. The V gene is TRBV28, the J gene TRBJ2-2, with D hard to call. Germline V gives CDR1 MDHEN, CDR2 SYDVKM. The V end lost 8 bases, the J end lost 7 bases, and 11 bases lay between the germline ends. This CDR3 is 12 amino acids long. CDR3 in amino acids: CASYSMGGELFF. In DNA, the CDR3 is TGTGCCAGCTATTCTATGGGCGGGGAGCTGTTTTTT.

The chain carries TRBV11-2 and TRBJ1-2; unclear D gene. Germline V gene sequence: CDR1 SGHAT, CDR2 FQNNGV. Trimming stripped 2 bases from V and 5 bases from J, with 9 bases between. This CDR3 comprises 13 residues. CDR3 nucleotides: TGTGCCAGCAGCTTATTCGGGGTTTATGGCTACACCTTC. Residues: CASSLFGVYGYTF.

Here the CDR3 DNA reads TGTGCCAGCAGCCACCGGGACAGGGGAAGGGGGAACACTGAAGCTTTCTTT. It is translated as CASSHRDRGRGNTEAFF. This chain uses TRBV5-6 with TRBJ1-1, with 10 bases fitting TRBD1. The CDR3 sequence is 17 residues long. J gave up 1 base and V 4 bases, and 10 bases lay outside the gene matches. The germline V gene has CDR1 SGHDT and CDR2 YYEEEE.

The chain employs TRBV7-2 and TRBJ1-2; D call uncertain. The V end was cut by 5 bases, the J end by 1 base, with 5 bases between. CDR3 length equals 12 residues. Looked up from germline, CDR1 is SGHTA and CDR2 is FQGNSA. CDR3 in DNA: TGTGCCAGCAGCCCATATAACTATGGCTACACCTTC. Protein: CASSPYNYGYTF.

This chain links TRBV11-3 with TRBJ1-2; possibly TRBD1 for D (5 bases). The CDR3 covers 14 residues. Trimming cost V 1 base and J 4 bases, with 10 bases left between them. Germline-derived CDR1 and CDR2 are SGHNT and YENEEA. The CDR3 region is CASSLAGTVYGYTF. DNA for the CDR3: TGTGCCAGCAGCTTAGCAGGGACGGTCTATGGCTACACCTTC.

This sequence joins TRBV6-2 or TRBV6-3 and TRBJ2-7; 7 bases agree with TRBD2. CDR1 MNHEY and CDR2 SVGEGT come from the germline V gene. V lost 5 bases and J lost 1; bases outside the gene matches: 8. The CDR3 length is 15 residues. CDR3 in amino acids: CASSPRGRGSYEQYF. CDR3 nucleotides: TGTGCCAGCAGTCCCCGGGGGAGGGGTTCCTACGAGCAGTACTTC.

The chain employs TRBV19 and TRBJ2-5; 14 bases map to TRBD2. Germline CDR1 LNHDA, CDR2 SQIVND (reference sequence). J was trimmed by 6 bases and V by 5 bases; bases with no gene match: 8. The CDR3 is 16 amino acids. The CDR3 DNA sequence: TGTGCCAGTAGTCGACCGGGACTAGCGGGAGTGAAGACCCAGTACTTC. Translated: CASSRPGLAGVKTQYF.

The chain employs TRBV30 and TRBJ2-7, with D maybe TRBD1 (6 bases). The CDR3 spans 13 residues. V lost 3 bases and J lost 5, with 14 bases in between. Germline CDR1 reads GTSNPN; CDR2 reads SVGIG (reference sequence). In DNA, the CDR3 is TGTGCCTGGAGCGGGCAGGGGCTTCACGAGCAGTACTTC. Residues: CAWSGQGLHEQYF.

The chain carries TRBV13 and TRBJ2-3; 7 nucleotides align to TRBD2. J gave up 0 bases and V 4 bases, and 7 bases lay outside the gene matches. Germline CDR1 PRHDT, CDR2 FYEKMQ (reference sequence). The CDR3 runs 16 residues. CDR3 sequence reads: CASSSERETSTDTQYF. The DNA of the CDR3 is TGTGCCAGCAGCTCCGAGCGGGAAACTAGCACAGATACGCAGTATTTT.

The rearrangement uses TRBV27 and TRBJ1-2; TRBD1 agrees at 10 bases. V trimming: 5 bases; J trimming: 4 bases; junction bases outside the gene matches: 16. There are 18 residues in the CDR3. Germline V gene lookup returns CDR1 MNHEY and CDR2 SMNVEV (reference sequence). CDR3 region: CASSLRLPGQGSPYGYTF. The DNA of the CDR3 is TGTGCCAGCAGTCTACGACTCCCGGGACAGGGGTCACCCTATGGCTACACCTTC.

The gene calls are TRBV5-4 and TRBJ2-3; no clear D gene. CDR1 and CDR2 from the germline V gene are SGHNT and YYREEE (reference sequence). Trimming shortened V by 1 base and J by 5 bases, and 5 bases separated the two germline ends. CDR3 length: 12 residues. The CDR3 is CASSLPRDTQYF. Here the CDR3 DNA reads TGTGCCAGCAGCTTGCCCCGAGATACGCAGTATTTT.

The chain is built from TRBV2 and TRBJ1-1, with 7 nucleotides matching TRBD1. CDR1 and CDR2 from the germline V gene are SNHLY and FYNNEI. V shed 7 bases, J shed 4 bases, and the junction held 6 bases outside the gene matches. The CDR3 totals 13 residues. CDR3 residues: CASNRQGGTEAFF. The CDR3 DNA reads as TGTGCCAGCAACCGACAGGGTGGCACTGAAGCTTTCTTT.

The DNA of the CDR3 is TGTGCCAGCAGCAATCAGCCCCAGCATTTT. Protein: CASSNQPQHF. This chain links TRBV21-1 with TRBJ1-5. TRBV21-1 is a pseudogene locus. The CDR3 has 10 amino acids.

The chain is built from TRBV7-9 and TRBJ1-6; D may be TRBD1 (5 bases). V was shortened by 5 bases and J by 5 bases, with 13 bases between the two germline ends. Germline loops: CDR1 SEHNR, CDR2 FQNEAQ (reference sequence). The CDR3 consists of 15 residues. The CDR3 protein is CASSPGAANNSPLHF. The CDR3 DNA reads TGTGCCAGCAGCCCCGGGGCAGCGAATAATTCACCCCTCCACTTT.